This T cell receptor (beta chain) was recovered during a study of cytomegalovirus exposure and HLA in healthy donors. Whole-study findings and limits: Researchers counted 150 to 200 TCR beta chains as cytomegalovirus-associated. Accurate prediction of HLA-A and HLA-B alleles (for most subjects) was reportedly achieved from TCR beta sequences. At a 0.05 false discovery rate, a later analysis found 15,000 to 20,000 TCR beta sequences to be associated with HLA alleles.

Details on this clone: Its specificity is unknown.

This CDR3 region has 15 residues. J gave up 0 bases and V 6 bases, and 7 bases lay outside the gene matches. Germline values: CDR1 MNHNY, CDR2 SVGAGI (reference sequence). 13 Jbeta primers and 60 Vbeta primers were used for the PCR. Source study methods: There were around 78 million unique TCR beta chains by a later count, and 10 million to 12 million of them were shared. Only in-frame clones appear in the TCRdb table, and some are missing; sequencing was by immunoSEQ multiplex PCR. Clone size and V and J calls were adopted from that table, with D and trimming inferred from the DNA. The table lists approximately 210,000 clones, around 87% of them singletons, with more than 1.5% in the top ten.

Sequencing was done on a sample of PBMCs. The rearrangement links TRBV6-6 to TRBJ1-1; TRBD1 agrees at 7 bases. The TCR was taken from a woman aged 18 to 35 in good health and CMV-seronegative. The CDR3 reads CASSDRAKVNTEAFF. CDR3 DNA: TGTGCCAGCAGCGACAGGGCCAAGGTGAACACTGAAGCTTTCTTT.